This record covers a single TCR beta chain. The data are from a study of blood T cell repertoires in COVID-19. The germline gives CDR1 SGHDT, CDR2 YYEEEE. The germline V and J ends were trimmed by 4 bases and 5 bases, with 23 bases remaining between them. This CDR3 spans 17 amino acids. Individuals aged about 18 to 89 years were recruited from some 26 US areas. Participant-reported clinical history was the basis for cohort assignment. Clones were read by immunoSEQ multiplex PCR, and TCRdb kept only the in-frame ones, dropping some. The sample has a few hundred thousand clones, 80% to 85% seen once. This TCR was recovered from a man aged 45 to 65 who had recovered from COVID-19. This chain links TRBV5-6 with TRBJ2-3; perhaps TRBD1 as D (6 bases). Specimen: PBMCs or T cells enriched from blood (not recorded which). As DNA, the CDR3 is TGTGCCAGCAGCCAGGCAGGTACAGGGTTGAAGGGAGATACGCAGTATTTT. Encoded protein: CASSQAGTGLKGDTQYF.